This T cell receptor beta chain originates from a study of shared clonotypes between healthy human individuals. The protocol was immunoSEQ multiplex PCR, while the TCRdb copy is restricted to in-frame clones and leaves out a portion. Of approximately 2,300,000 clones in the sample, 92% were seen once. Germline values: CDR1 SGHNT, CDR2 YYREEE (reference sequence). The CDR3 is made up of 14 amino acids. V lost 1 base and J 1 base, leaving 8 bases between the germline ends. The TCR was taken from a young man in good health. Some clones in this sample may be carry-over from other donors' samples. The chain couples TRBV5-4 to TRBJ1-1; no reliable D call. The sequencing sample was made of naive CD4+ T cells from PBMCs. The subset was: CD45RA+ positively selected. The CDR3 loop reads CASSLRAANTEAFF. The CDR3 bases are TGTGCCAGCAGCTTGCGGGCAGCGAACACTGAAGCTTTCTTT.